The 21 T cell receptor beta chains listed next were all sequenced from one sample in a study of cytomegalovirus exposure and HLA in healthy donors. Assay: immunoSEQ multiplex PCR; the TCRdb copy retains only in-frame clones and omits some. The profile shows some 140,000 clones, approximately 84% of them singletons. Input material: PBMCs. The receptors originated from a man aged 25-40 years in good health and CMV-seropositive.

This rearrangement joins TRBV5-1 to TRBJ2-3; D not resolved. Germline CDR1 and CDR2: SGHRS and YFSETQ. V lost 2 bases and J 2 bases, leaving 3 bases between the germline ends. This CDR3 comprises 12 residues. CDR3 protein: CASSLLTDTQYF. The CDR3 DNA follows: TGCGCCAGCAGCTTACTCACAGATACGCAGTATTTT.

The V and J genes are TRBV10-1 and TRBJ2-7; tentatively, D is TRBD1 (6 bases). The CDR3 extends over 14 amino acids. V gave up 5 bases and J gave up 5 bases, with 16 bases separating them. Germline lookup yields CDR1 WNHNN and CDR2 SYGVQD (reference sequence). The CDR3 nucleotides read TGCGCCAGCAGTAGGGGGTTATCCTCGAACGAGCAGTACTTC. Residues: CASSRGLSSNEQYF.

The CDR3 is CASSLGAGGPYEQYF. In DNA, the CDR3 is TGCGCCAGCAGCTTGGGAGCAGGGGGCCCCTACGAGCAGTACTTC. V gene TRBV5-1 combines with J gene TRBJ2-7; 8 positions agree with TRBD1. CDR3 size: 15 residues. The germline V gene encodes CDR1 SGHRS and CDR2 YFSETQ. Trimming at V came to 0 bases and at J to 2 bases, leaving 4 bases not matched to a gene.

J is TRBJ1-4 and V is TRBV27; D perhaps matches TRBD1 (6 bases). V shed 3 bases and J shed 8 bases, with 13 bases lying between them. Germline loops: CDR1 MNHEY, CDR2 SMNVEV (reference sequence). The CDR3 runs 14 residues. CDR3 bases: TGTGCCAGCAGTTTCTTGGGGGCTGGCGAAAAACTGTTTTTT. It encodes CASSFLGAGEKLFF.

The chain links TRBV19 to TRBJ1-4; D call uncertain. This CDR3 spans 12 amino acids. Trimming removed 3 bases from V and 7 bases from J, with 6 bases in between. Germline lookup yields CDR1 LNHDA and CDR2 SQIVND (reference sequence). This chain's CDR3 is CASSIAVEKLFF. The CDR3 DNA follows: TGTGCCAGTAGTATTGCGGTTGAAAAACTGTTTTTT.

The V gene is TRBV11-2, the J gene TRBJ2-3, with 7 bases that match TRBD2. The CDR3 covers 15 residues. Losses at the gene ends were 3 bases for V and 3 bases for J; bases not matched to a gene: 6. The germline V gene encodes CDR1 SGHAT and CDR2 FQNNGV. The chain's CDR3 is CASSLDSGWTDTQYF. Written as DNA, the CDR3 is TGTGCCAGCAGCTTGGATAGCGGGTGGACAGATACGCAGTATTTT.

To note about this clone: This sample also contains other DNA sequences that code for the same CDR3. This rearrangement joins TRBV5-1 to TRBJ1-1, with 7 bases matching TRBD1. Trimming at V came to 7 bases and at J to 1 base, leaving 7 bases not matched to a gene. Looked up from germline, CDR1 is SGHRS and CDR2 is YFSETQ. The CDR3 is made up of 14 amino acids. The CDR3 protein is CASSTGQPNTEAFF. The DNA of the CDR3 is TGCGCCAGCTCGACAGGGCAACCGAACACTGAAGCTTTCTTT.

J is TRBJ2-7 and V is TRBV5-6, with TRBD2 as a possible D gene (5 bases). V was pared by 0 bases and J by 6 bases, with 10 bases between. The CDR3 is made up of 13 amino acids. The V gene's germline CDR1 is SGHDT and CDR2 YYEEEE. The CDR3 bases are TGTGCCAGCAGCTTGGCTACGGGGAGCGAGCAGTACTTC. Translation gives CASSLATGSEQYF.

The chain uses TRBV7-8 and TRBJ2-3, with D unclear. Germline CDR1 and CDR2: SGHVS and FQNEAQ. Trimming stripped 1 base from V and 2 bases from J, with 13 bases between. The CDR3 covers 16 residues. The CDR3 bases are TGTGCCAGCAGCTTAGACGAAGCCAACCCCACAGATACGCAGTATTTT. It yields the protein CASSLDEANPTDTQYF.

The chain carries TRBV10-3 and TRBJ1-5; 9 nucleotides match TRBD1. The V segment lost 2 bases and the J segment 2 bases; nucleotides outside the gene matches: 7. The length of the CDR3 is 17 residues. Germline V lookup: CDR1 ENHRY, CDR2 SYGVKD. CDR3 sequence reads: CAISEGWTGEGNQPQHF. In DNA, the CDR3 is TGTGCCATCAGTGAGGGCTGGACAGGGGAGGGCAATCAGCCCCAGCATTTT.

The rearrangement uses TRBV5-6 and TRBJ2-5; D gene uncertain. The length of the CDR3 is 13 residues. Germline CDR1 reads SGHDT; CDR2 reads YYEEEE. Trimming left V 0 bases short and J 3 bases short, with 6 bases between. CDR3 bases: TGTGCCAGCAGCTTGGAACAGAAAGAGACCCAGTACTTC. This encodes CASSLEQKETQYF. Together with reference TRBV5-6 and TRBJ2-5, the CDR3 gives the full variable domain: DAGVTQSPTHLIKTRGQQVTLRCSPKSGHDTVSWYQQALGQGPQFIFQYYEEEERQRGNFPDRFSGHQFPNYSSELNVNALLLGDSALYLCASSLEQKETQYFGPGTRLLVL.

The chain employs TRBV9 and TRBJ2-5, with 7 bases fitting TRBD1. Germline values: CDR1 SGDLS, CDR2 YYNGEE. The CDR3 length is 15 residues. Losses at the gene ends were 4 bases for V and 3 bases for J; bases not matched to a gene: 9. The CDR3 spells CASSSNGQAKETQYF. The CDR3, as DNA: TGTGCCAGCAGCTCAAACGGACAGGCGAAAGAGACCCAGTACTTC.

The chain recombines TRBV27 with TRBJ1-4, with D possibly matching TRBD1 (6 bases). The germline V gene has CDR1 MNHEY and CDR2 SMNVEV (reference sequence). V lost 4 bases and J 8 bases, leaving 17 bases between the germline ends. CDR3 length: 15 amino acids. The CDR3 region has the DNA TGTGCCAGCAGTTCCCGGGGGGCCCTTGGAGAAAAACTGTTTTTT. The encoded protein is CASSSRGALGEKLFF. Complete variable domain (other parts from reference TRBV27 and TRBJ1-4): EAQVTQNPRYLITVTGKKLTVTCSQNMNHEYMSWYRQDPGLGLRQIYYSMNVEVTDKGDVPEGYKVSRKEKRNFPLILESPSPNQTSLYFCASSSRGALGEKLFFGSGTQLSVL.

The chain couples TRBV11-2 to TRBJ2-7; D gene ambiguous. V was cut by 5 bases and J by 5 bases, with 16 bases left in between. Per the germline V gene, CDR1 is SGHAT and CDR2 is FQNNGV. There are 14 residues in the CDR3. Here the CDR3 reads CASSPGPGLNEQYF. CDR3 nucleotide sequence: TGTGCCAGCAGCCCTGGTCCCGGGTTGAACGAGCAGTACTTC.

The gene calls are TRBV5-4 and TRBJ2-7, with D possibly matching TRBD2 (6 bases). The V end lost 4 bases, the J end lost 6 bases, and 11 bases lay between the germline ends. The germline V gene encodes CDR1 SGHNT and CDR2 YYREEE (reference sequence). The CDR3 length is 12 residues. The CDR3 here is CASSRERGEQYF. DNA of the CDR3: TGTGCCAGCAGCCGGGAGAGGGGCGAGCAGTACTTC.

The genes are TRBV7-3 and TRBJ2-3, with TRBD2 identical over 8 bases. Germline V gene sequence: CDR1 SGHTA, CDR2 FQGTGA. The CDR3 totals 18 residues. V was pared by 5 bases and J by 0 bases, with 13 bases of the junction left unmatched. Written as DNA, the CDR3 is TGTGCCAGCAGCCGGGAAGTAGCGGGGTCGACTAGCACAGATACGCAGTATTTT. Translating it yields CASSREVAGSTSTDTQYF. The variable domain in full, completed from reference TRBV7-3 and TRBJ2-3, reads GAGVSQTPSNKVTEKGKYVELRCDPISGHTALYWYRQSLGQGPEFLIYFQGTGAADDSGLPNDRFFAVRPEGSVSTLKIQRTERGDSAVYLCASSREVAGSTSTDTQYFGPGTRLTVL.

The CDR3 bases are TGCGCCAGCAGTGAGTCTGTGTCACCGAGTGGACTAGCGGGAGTGGGGAATGAGCAGTTCTTC. Its protein product is CASSESVSPSGLAGVGNEQFF. The chain couples TRBV10-1 to TRBJ2-1; 13 nucleotides match TRBD2. V dropped 0 bases and J dropped 7; count of bases not matched to a gene: 18. The CDR3 sequence is 21 residues long. The germline gives CDR1 WNHNN, CDR2 SYGVQD (reference sequence).

The rearrangement uses TRBV11-2 and TRBJ2-5; the D gene is possibly TRBD2 (6 bases). CDR3 length: 15 amino acids. Germline V gene lookup returns CDR1 SGHAT and CDR2 FQNNGV. V was clipped by 5 bases and J by 5 bases, with 18 bases between them. CDR3 protein: CASSPGGFREETQYF. DNA for the CDR3: TGTGCCAGCAGCCCCGGAGGGTTTCGGGAGGAGACCCAGTACTTC.

V and J are TRBV7-3 and TRBJ2-5, with 7 bases fitting TRBD2. Germline values: CDR1 SGHTA, CDR2 FQGTGA. This CDR3 spans 15 amino acids. V trimming: 5 bases; J trimming: 3 bases; junction bases outside the gene matches: 9. CDR3 nucleotide sequence: TGTGCCAGCAGCCGATGGGGGGGTGGGGAAGAGACCCAGTACTTC. It is translated as CASSRWGGGEETQYF.

In this sample, this clone turned up once. CDR3 in DNA: TGTGCCAGTAGTAAAGCCTCCTGGGAGGGAAAAGGCGGACAGCCCCAGCATTTT. Translating gives CASSKASWEGKGGQPQHF. The genes are TRBV19 and TRBJ1-5, with D hard to call. V gave up 4 bases and J gave up 7 bases, with 26 bases separating them. The CDR3 contains 18 residues. Germline assignment: CDR1 LNHDA and CDR2 SQIVND (reference sequence).

The chain links TRBV12-1 to TRBJ2-2; no check of the table's D call, TRBD2, against the DNA was made. TRBV12-1 is noted as a pseudogene. The CDR3 totals 18 residues. For the CDR3, the DNA is TGTGCCAGCAGCTTTTTTTATAGCGGGAGGGCACGCACCGGGGAGCTGTTTTTT. It is translated as CASSFFYSGRARTGELFF.